Below, 26 T cell receptor beta chains from the same sample are listed, as sequenced in a study of radiotherapy plus CTLA-4 blockade in lung cancer (dated by TCRdb to 2016 to 2018). Library preparation was by the immunoSEQ multiplex PCR assay. Imported from immuneACCESS, the table was reduced by TCRdb to in-frame sequences with V and J called. These copies leave out some clones; in studies compared against another copy, an unresolved V gene accounts for under half, and the cause of the remainder is not known. Counted in this sample were fewer than 35,000 clones; about four fifths of them appeared once. In total, the top ten clones hold around 14% of the sample. The sequences come from peripheral blood, collected from a patient treated with radiotherapy plus ipilimumab. Receptors were obtained from a human donor with non-small cell lung cancer that progressed on radiotherapy plus ipilimumab.

The rearrangement uses TRBV6-1 and TRBJ2-1, with D possibly being TRBD1 or TRBD2 (5 bases each). V lost 4 bases, J lost 1 base, and 11 bases lay in between. This CDR3 has 15 residues. CDR1 MNHNS and CDR2 SASEGT come from the germline V gene. The CDR3 nucleotides are TGTGCCAGCAGTGTCGGGACGCCTTCCTACAATGAGCAGTTCTTC. It encodes CASSVGTPSYNEQFF.

In this sample, this clone turned up once. The CDR3 DNA is TGTGCCAGCAGTTACTCGGGTACAGGGTTAGGCTACACCTTC. The encoded protein is CASSYSGTGLGYTF. The rearrangement joins TRBV6-5 to TRBJ1-2, with D possibly matching TRBD1 (6 bases). Germline V gene data show CDR1 as MNHEY and CDR2 as SVGAGI. The CDR3 has 14 residues. Trimming shortened V by 0 bases and J by 8 bases, and 13 bases separated the two germline ends.

The chain joins TRBV6-1 to TRBJ1-5; no reliable D call. In germline, CDR1 is MNHNS, CDR2 SASEGT. V was cut by 2 bases and J by 2 bases, with 10 bases left in between. The CDR3 extends over 15 amino acids. In nucleotides, the CDR3 is TGTGCCAGCAGTGAAATAGGGCCTGGCAATCAGCCCCAGCATTTT. This gives the protein CASSEIGPGNQPQHF.

The table lists this clone with a few counts. V gene TRBV4-3 combines with J gene TRBJ2-1, with D possibly matching TRBD2 (7 bases). V was pared by 0 bases and J by 10 bases, with 19 bases between. CDR3 length: 16 residues. CDR1 LGHNA and CDR2 YSLEER come from the germline V gene. The CDR3: CASSQDTGGPREEQFF. The CDR3 DNA sequence: TGCGCCAGCAGCCAAGATACGGGGGGCCCTCGGGAGGAGCAGTTCTTC.

In this sample, this clone turned up a few times. CDR3 in DNA: TGTGCCAGCAGCTCCGACCATGTATATCAGCCCCAGCATTTT. Encoded protein: CASSSDHVYQPQHF. The chain joins TRBV7-8 to TRBJ1-5; unclear D gene. CDR1 SGHVS and CDR2 FQNEAQ come from the germline V gene. The CDR3 spans 14 residues. The V gene lost 4 bases and the J gene lost 5 bases, with 12 bases spanning the gap.

The gene calls are TRBV13 and TRBJ1-2; a weak D match, TRBD1 (5 bases). This CDR3 is 13 amino acids long. Germline V lookup: CDR1 PRHDT, CDR2 FYEKMQ (reference sequence). With 5 bases removed from V and 5 bases from J, the gap between germline ends came to 12 bases. In nucleotides, the CDR3 is TGTGCCAGCAGCAGAGGGACGGGTTATGGCTACACCTTC. Translating gives CASSRGTGYGYTF.

The chain has TRBV9 and TRBJ2-3; TRBD1 or TRBD2 may be the D gene (5 bases each). Germline V gene sequence: CDR1 SGDLS, CDR2 YYNGEE. The length of the CDR3 is 15 residues. The V gene lost 4 bases and the J gene lost 1 base, with 13 bases spanning the gap. Written as DNA, the CDR3 is TGTGCCAGCAGCCCCTACGGGACCGGCACAGATACGCAGTATTTT. This translates into CASSPYGTGTDTQYF.

This chain connects TRBV25-1 to TRBJ1-4; possibly TRBD1 for D (6 bases). The length of the CDR3 is 15 residues. CDR1 MGHDK and CDR2 SYGVNS come from the germline V gene. V was pared by 5 bases and J by 7 bases, with 17 bases between. As DNA, the CDR3 is TGTGCCAGCAGTTTAACAGGGATTGGAGGTGAAAAACTGTTTTTT. Its protein product is CASSLTGIGGEKLFF. Using reference TRBV25-1 and TRBJ1-4 for the parts outside the CDR3, the full variable domain is EADIYQTPRYLVIGTGKKITLECSQTMGHDKMYWYQQDPGMELHLIHYSYGVNSTEKGDLSSESTVSRIRTEHFPLTLESARPSHTSQYLCASSLTGIGGEKLFFGSGTQLSVL.

A single count supports this clone. This rearrangement joins TRBV6-5 to TRBJ1-1; D remains ambiguous. V gave up 0 bases and J gave up 6 bases, with 5 bases separating them. The germline gives CDR1 MNHEY, CDR2 SVGAGI. The CDR3 runs to 12 residues. Written as DNA, the CDR3 is TGTGCCAGCAGTTACTCCACGGCTGAAGCTTTCTTT. This encodes CASSYSTAEAFF.

The chain links TRBV27 to TRBJ2-3; 8 nucleotides line up with TRBD2. The CDR3 has 19 amino acids. The germline gives CDR1 MNHEY, CDR2 SMNVEV (reference sequence). The V and J ends lost 5 bases and 0 bases, in that order; junction bases with no gene match: 16. CDR3 coding DNA: TGTGCCAGCAGTCCCGGACTAGCAGAACTCCATTCTAGCACAGATACGCAGTATTTT. Residues: CASSPGLAELHSSTDTQYF.

The chain recombines TRBV10-3 with TRBJ2-7, with 11 bases aligning to TRBD2. The CDR3 is made up of 17 amino acids. Trimming took 2 bases from V and 0 from J; bases not matched to a gene: 6. Germline V gene lookup returns CDR1 ENHRY and CDR2 SYGVKD. CDR3 residues: CAISEPTGTSGSYEQYF. CDR3 DNA sequence: TGTGCCATCAGTGAGCCAACCGGGACTAGCGGCTCCTACGAGCAGTACTTC.

This rearrangement joins TRBV10-2 to TRBJ2-7, with 9 bases aligning to TRBD2. This CDR3 contains 16 residues. Germline-derived CDR1 and CDR2 are WSHSY and SAAADI. With V trimmed by 0 bases and J by 2 bases, 5 bases remained unmatched. CDR3 nucleotides: TGCGCCAGCAGTGAGTCGAAGAGCGGGAGGCCCTACGAGCAGTACTTC. It yields the protein CASSESKSGRPYEQYF.

This clone came up a few times. The chain joins TRBV7-9 to TRBJ2-1; 7 bases agree with TRBD1. Germline V gene lookup returns CDR1 SEHNR and CDR2 FQNEAQ (reference sequence). V shed 0 bases, J shed 3 bases, and the junction held 2 bases outside the gene matches. The length of the CDR3 is 15 residues. The CDR3 nucleotides are TGTGCCAGCAGCTTAGCCCAGGGGGACTACAATGAGCAGTTCTTC. It yields the protein CASSLAQGDYNEQFF.

The rearrangement uses TRBV4-1 and TRBJ1-3; no firm D call. V lost 6 bases and J 0 bases, leaving 15 bases between the germline ends. Per the germline V gene, CDR1 is MGHRA and CDR2 is YSYEKL. CDR3 size: 16 residues. The CDR3 sequence: CASRSGPGSSGNTIYF. The CDR3 DNA reads as TGCGCCAGCAGATCCGGGCCGGGGAGCTCTGGAAACACCATATATTTT.

This clone was counted only a few times. The chain combines TRBV28 with TRBJ2-7, with D possibly TRBD1 on 6 matching bases. Between the trimmed V and J ends, which lost 7 bases and 4 bases, there was a span of 23 bases. Germline values: CDR1 MDHEN, CDR2 SYDVKM. CDR3 size: 16 residues. CDR3 coding DNA: TGTGCCAGCATGGCAAAGGGACACTCGGCCTCTTACGAGCAGTACTTC. Its protein product is CASMAKGHSASYEQYF.

The chain combines TRBV7-2 with TRBJ1-5; D is perhaps TRBD1 (5 bases). Trimming cost V 1 base and J 9 bases, with 13 bases left between them. The CDR3 covers 14 residues. The germline CDR1 and CDR2 sequences are SGHTA and FQGNSA. CDR3 amino acids: CASSLVGREGPQHF. CDR3 DNA sequence: TGTGCCAGCAGCTTAGTGGGCAGGGAAGGGCCCCAGCATTTT.

V and J are TRBV10-1 and TRBJ2-7, with 10 bases matching TRBD2. Looked up from germline, CDR1 is WNHNN and CDR2 is SYGVQD (reference sequence). The CDR3 is 18 amino acids. Trimming removed 6 bases from V and 0 bases from J; junction bases left unmatched: 14. The CDR3 bases are TGCGCCAGCAGGCCGACTAGCGGGTCCCCCCGGAGCTCCTACGAGCAGTACTTC. Encoded protein: CASRPTSGSPRSSYEQYF.

The V and J genes are TRBV2 and TRBJ1-1, with D perhaps matching TRBD1 (6 bases). The germline CDR1 and CDR2 sequences are SNHLY and FYNNEI. V lost 3 bases, J lost 3 bases, and 17 bases lay in between. The CDR3 runs to 16 residues. The CDR3 DNA reads as TGTGCCAGCAGTGAGGGGGAGGGGGGTCCCTACACTGAAGCTTTCTTT. Its protein product is CASSEGEGGPYTEAFF.

This clone has only one observation. This chain connects TRBV7-2 to TRBJ1-1, with D unclear. The CDR3 runs 14 residues. Trimming took off 4 bases at V and 6 bases at J, with 15 bases between the two ends. The germline V gene encodes CDR1 SGHTA and CDR2 FQGNSA. The CDR3 coding sequence is TGTGCCAGCAGCTCCCCCAGCGGTTCGGCTGAAGCTTTCTTT. Its protein is CASSSPSGSAEAFF.

The J gene is TRBJ2-2, the V gene TRBV5-4; the D gene is possibly TRBD2 (5 bases). V dropped 4 bases and J dropped 0 bases, with 7 bases sitting between them. This CDR3 is 14 amino acids long. Germline V gene sequence: CDR1 SGHNT, CDR2 YYREEE (reference sequence). The CDR3 loop reads CASSRGSNTGELFF. Written as DNA, the CDR3 is TGTGCCAGCAGCCGCGGGTCGAACACCGGGGAGCTGTTTTTT.

The V gene is TRBV29-1, the J gene TRBJ2-3; possibly TRBD1 or TRBD2 for D (5 bases each). The CDR3 is 14 amino acids. Germline V lookup: CDR1 SQVTM, CDR2 ANQGSEA. The ends were cut back, 3 bases at V and 2 bases at J, with 12 bases in the middle. Written as DNA, the CDR3 is TGCAGCGTTGATTGGGGGACCTACACAGATACGCAGTATTTT. Translating gives CSVDWGTYTDTQYF.

The rearrangement uses TRBV6-5 and TRBJ2-1; perhaps TRBD2 as D (6 bases). The germline V gene has CDR1 MNHEY and CDR2 SVGAGI. CDR3 length: 14 residues. V was shortened by 1 base and J by 7 bases, with 11 bases between the two germline ends. In DNA form, the CDR3 reads TGTGCCAGCAGTTACTGGGGCGGGGAGAATGAGCAGTTCTTC. It yields the protein CASSYWGGENEQFF.

This sequence joins TRBV4-1 and TRBJ2-7; 10 bases fit TRBD1. The CDR3 covers 14 residues. The V segment lost 4 bases and the J segment 4 bases; nucleotides outside the gene matches: 4. Germline V gives CDR1 MGHRA, CDR2 YSYEKL. In DNA form, the CDR3 reads TGCGCCAGCAGCCTCCGACAGGGGGCGTACGAGCAGTACTTC. Its translation: CASSLRQGAYEQYF.

The V gene is TRBV2, the J gene TRBJ2-5, with TRBD2 as a possible D gene (6 bases). This CDR3 comprises 12 residues. Trimming shortened V by 6 bases and J by 2 bases, and 7 bases separated the two germline ends. Germline CDR1 is SNHLY and CDR2 is FYNNEI. CDR3 loop: CASRLAQETQYF. The DNA of the CDR3 is TGTGCCAGCAGACTAGCTCAAGAGACCCAGTACTTC.

For the CDR3, the DNA is TGCGCCAGCAGCTCAACTAGCGGGAGGCGGACCGGGGAGCTGTTTTTT. Amino acids: CASSSTSGRRTGELFF. V is TRBV5-1 and J is TRBJ2-2; TRBD2 matches 12 bases. The CDR3 length is 16 residues. V was clipped by 3 bases and J by 5 bases; unmatched bases: 5. Germline CDR1 SGHRS, CDR2 YFSETQ.

The chain recombines TRBV7-9 with TRBJ2-5, with D unclear. The CDR3 totals 14 residues. The germline gives CDR1 SEHNR, CDR2 FQNEAQ (reference sequence). The V and J ends lost 0 bases and 5 bases respectively, with 10 bases between them. CDR3 in amino acids: CASSLAMGVETQYF. DNA of the CDR3: TGTGCCAGCAGCTTAGCGATGGGTGTGGAGACCCAGTACTTC.